This T cell receptor beta chain was identified in a study of blood T cell repertoires in COVID-19. Germline CDR1 is MGHRA and CDR2 is YSYEKL. The ends lost 5 bases at V and 2 bases at J; junction bases unmatched: 2. The CDR3 totals 14 residues. In the authors' workflow: Amplified reference gene primers provided the basis for estimating nucleated cell counts. The method was immunoSEQ multiplex PCR; TCRdb's version includes in-frame clones alone and lacks a portion of them. That table furnishes V, J and clone size, whereas the DNA furnished D and trimming. The table includes some 87,000 clones, about 78% detected once. This clone was detected only once.

This TCR derives from a man aged 50-59 years who had recovered from COVID-19. The sample was peripheral blood. The chain links TRBV4-1 to TRBJ2-5; 10 bases match TRBD2. CDR3 sequence: CASSSSGGQETQYF. The CDR3, as DNA: TGCGCCAGCAGCTCTAGCGGGGGACAAGAGACCCAGTACTTC.